Each of the 32 T cell receptor beta chains below was sequenced from the same sample in a study of shared clonotypes between healthy human individuals. Sequenced by immunoSEQ multiplex PCR; TCRdb stores in-frame clones only, minus some. This table has a few million clones, around nine tenths appearing once. The sequenced sample consisted of naive CD4+ T cells sorted from blood. Documented subset: CD45RA+ positively selected. The receptors derive from a man aged 18 to 29 in good health.

The V call is TRBV30, the J call TRBJ1-4; TRBD1 might be the D (5 bases). Deletions cut 5 bases from V and 8 bases from J, with 12 bases between. Germline CDR1 and CDR2: GTSNPN and SVGIG (reference sequence). CDR3 length equals 12 residues. CDR3 protein: CAWERGEEKLFF. DNA for the CDR3: TGTGCCTGGGAAAGGGGAGAGGAAAAACTGTTTTTT.

The gene calls are TRBV10-3 and TRBJ1-1; 9 nucleotides match TRBD1. CDR1 is ENHRY, CDR2 SYGVKD, per germline. The trim removed 5 bases at V and 8 bases at J, leaving 6 bases unmatched. There are 13 residues in the CDR3. The CDR3 coding sequence is TGTGCCATCAGTTGGGGACAGGGACGGGAAGCTTTCTTT. Its protein product is CAISWGQGREAFF.

The CDR3 DNA sequence: TGCGCCAGCAGCTTGAGCCTGACTGGGGCCAACGTCCTGACTTTC. It encodes CASSLSLTGANVLTF. This sequence joins TRBV5-1 and TRBJ2-6; D remains unclear. This CDR3 is 15 amino acids long. Trimming pared 1 base from V and 2 bases from J, leaving 7 bases between. Germline CDR1 SGHRS, CDR2 YFSETQ.

The rearrangement uses TRBV15 and TRBJ1-5; 7 positions match TRBD1. From germline, CDR1 is LNHNV and CDR2 YYDKDF (reference sequence). CDR3 length: 17 residues. Trimming at V came to 0 bases and at J to 0 bases, leaving 5 bases not matched to a gene. CDR3 DNA: TGTGCCACCAGCAGAGATAGTGGGACAGCTAGCAATCAGCCCCAGCATTTT. Amino acid sequence: CATSRDSGTASNQPQHF. Using reference TRBV15 and TRBJ1-5 for the parts outside the CDR3, the full variable domain is DAMVIQNPRYQVTQFGKPVTLSCSQTLNHNVMYWYQQKSSQAPKLLFHYYDKDFNNEADTPDNFQSRRPNTSFCFLDIRSPGLGDTAMYLCATSRDSGTASNQPQHFGDGTRLSIL.

The gene calls are TRBV5-1 and TRBJ2-7, with TRBD2 matching over 8 bases. Germline CDR1 reads SGHRS; CDR2 reads YFSETQ. The trim removed 2 bases at V and 2 bases at J, leaving 6 bases unmatched. The CDR3 length is 15 residues. The CDR3 sequence: CASSFNSGAAYEQYF. The DNA for the CDR3 is TGCGCCAGCAGCTTTAATAGCGGGGCCGCCTACGAGCAGTACTTC.

The chain is built from TRBV4-3 and TRBJ2-2; 9 nucleotides line up with TRBD1. CDR1 and CDR2 (germline): LGHNA, YSLEER. V gave up 2 bases and J gave up 7 bases; unmatched junction bases: 2. There are 14 residues in the CDR3. The CDR3 loop reads CASSQPDRGGELFF. DNA for the CDR3: TGCGCCAGCAGCCAACCGGACAGGGGCGGGGAGCTGTTTTTT.

The CDR3 coding sequence is TGTGCCAGCAGCCACCTGGGACAGGGATTAGATGAGCAGTTCTTC. It specifies CASSHLGQGLDEQFF. The rearrangement links TRBV7-9 to TRBJ2-1, with TRBD1 matching 9 bases. V trimming: 5 bases; J trimming: 8 bases; junction bases outside the gene matches: 10. Germline loops: CDR1 SEHNR, CDR2 FQNEAQ (reference sequence). The CDR3 has 15 amino acids.

J is TRBJ1-2 and V is TRBV27, with D possibly matching TRBD1 (5 bases). The CDR3 sequence is 13 residues long. CDR1 and CDR2 (germline): MNHEY, SMNVEV (reference sequence). Between the trimmed V and J ends, which lost 6 bases and 6 bases, there was a span of 14 bases. The CDR3 DNA is TGTGCCAGCAGGCTGCGGGGCCGAGATGGCTACACCTTC. Translation gives CASRLRGRDGYTF.

The table lists this clone with a few counts. This sequence joins TRBV11-2 and TRBJ2-7; no firm D call. Germline CDR1 and CDR2: SGHAT and FQNNGV. This CDR3 comprises 15 residues. V gave up 5 bases and J gave up 3 bases, with 17 bases separating them. The DNA for the CDR3 is TGTGCCAGCAGCCCCACCGGTGGTGGTGTCTACGAGCAGTACTTC. This codes for CASSPTGGGVYEQYF.

CDR3 loop: CASSRDRGPEQYF. The CDR3, as DNA: TGCGCCAGCAGCCGGGACAGGGGGCCCGAGCAGTACTTC. This chain joins TRBV10-1 and TRBJ2-7, with 12 nucleotides matching TRBD1. This CDR3 comprises 13 residues. J gave up 6 bases and V 6 bases, and 3 bases lay outside the gene matches. From germline, CDR1 is WNHNN and CDR2 SYGVQD (reference sequence).

The chain has TRBV10-2 and TRBJ1-5; 9 bases are a match to TRBD1. The junction had 6 bases not matched to a gene; V was cut back by 5 bases and J by 1 base. The CDR3 is made up of 16 amino acids. The germline V gene has CDR1 WSHSY and CDR2 SAAADI. The CDR3 sequence: CASSRTGVVSNQPQHF. The DNA for the CDR3 is TGCGCCAGCAGTCGGACAGGGGTAGTAAGCAATCAGCCCCAGCATTTT.

Points on this clone: At the DNA level, this CDR3 is encoded by other sequences in the same sample as well. The chain employs TRBV19 and TRBJ2-7; 9 nucleotides match TRBD1. This CDR3 has 15 amino acids. Germline V gene data show CDR1 as LNHDA and CDR2 as SQIVND (reference sequence). V lost 4 bases, J lost 3 bases, and 7 bases stayed unmatched. This CDR3 is CASSRTRDRDYEQYF. CDR3 in DNA: TGTGCCAGTAGTAGAACCCGGGACAGGGACTACGAGCAGTACTTC.

The chain recombines TRBV15 with TRBJ1-5; 10 bases map to TRBD1. CDR1 is LNHNV, CDR2 YYDKDF, per germline (reference sequence). Trimming removed 4 bases from V and 5 bases from J; junction bases left unmatched: 5. The CDR3 is made up of 15 amino acids. CDR3 in DNA: TGTGCCACCAGCACGGGGACAGGGGATTATCAGCCCCAGCATTTT. Translated, it gives CATSTGTGDYQPQHF.

The chain combines TRBV7-6 with TRBJ2-1; 12 nucleotides match TRBD2. Losses at the gene ends were 2 bases for V and 6 bases for J; bases not matched to a gene: 5. The CDR3 is made up of 16 amino acids. The germline V gene has CDR1 SGHVS and CDR2 FNYEAQ. CDR3 bases: TGTGCCAGCAGCTTACTCCGACTAGCGGGGGCCAATGAGCAGTTCTTC. This gives the protein CASSLLRLAGANEQFF.

This chain connects TRBV27 to TRBJ1-6; D not certain. The CDR3 is 17 residues long. Germline values: CDR1 MNHEY, CDR2 SMNVEV (reference sequence). The germline V and J ends were trimmed by 3 bases and 7 bases, with 19 bases remaining between them. CDR3 loop: CASSFGFSGPPNSPLHF. CDR3 bases: TGTGCCAGCAGTTTTGGTTTTTCGGGCCCCCCCAATTCACCCCTCCACTTT.

To note about this clone: This sample also contains other DNA sequences that code for the same CDR3. V and J are TRBV11-2 and TRBJ2-1, with TRBD2 as a possible D gene (6 bases). V gave up 0 bases and J gave up 0 bases, with 6 bases separating them. Germline V gene lookup returns CDR1 SGHAT and CDR2 FQNNGV. This CDR3 comprises 15 residues. As DNA, the CDR3 is TGTGCCAGCAGCTTAGACGGGAGCTCCTACAATGAGCAGTTCTTC. This gives the protein CASSLDGSSYNEQFF.

V and J are TRBV7-2 and TRBJ1-6; D remains unclear. Germline CDR1 reads SGHTA; CDR2 reads FQGNSA. This CDR3 has 15 residues. The V gene lost 5 bases and the J gene lost 9 bases, with 17 bases spanning the gap. The CDR3 DNA is TGTGCCAGCAGCCCCCAATCCCTGATAGGTTCACCCCTCCACTTT. This codes for CASSPQSLIGSPLHF.

In this sample, this clone turned up once. The chain joins TRBV19 to TRBJ2-3, with 9 bases fitting TRBD2. CDR1 is LNHDA, CDR2 SQIVND, per germline (reference sequence). This CDR3 spans 16 amino acids. Trimming took 6 bases from V and 0 from J; bases not matched to a gene: 7. CDR3 amino acids: CASSKPRGGSTDTQYF. The CDR3 nucleotides read TGTGCCAGTAGCAAGCCGCGGGGGGGGAGCACAGATACGCAGTATTTT. Drawing the rest from reference TRBV19 and TRBJ2-3, the complete variable domain is DGGITQSPKYLFRKEGQNVTLSCEQNLNHDAMYWYRQDPGQGLRLIYYSQIVNDFQKGDIAEGYSVSREKKESFPLTVTSAQKNPTAFYLCASSKPRGGSTDTQYFGPGTRLTVL.

The gene calls are TRBV6-1 and TRBJ2-7; D unresolved. This CDR3 spans 16 amino acids. With 2 bases removed from V and 3 bases from J, the gap between germline ends came to 17 bases. Germline V gene data show CDR1 as MNHNS and CDR2 as SASEGT. CDR3 DNA sequence: TGTGCCAGCAGTGAAAGGCGTCGGACCATCCACTACGAGCAGTACTTC. It specifies CASSERRRTIHYEQYF.

The chain recombines TRBV19 with TRBJ1-1; a weak D match, TRBD1 (6 bases). The germline gives CDR1 LNHDA, CDR2 SQIVND (reference sequence). The CDR3 runs to 14 residues. Deletions cut 3 bases from V and 0 bases from J, with 8 bases between. The CDR3 here is CASSMGGLNTEAFF. CDR3 nucleotide sequence: TGTGCCAGTAGTATGGGGGGCTTGAACACTGAAGCTTTCTTT.

The gene calls are TRBV6-1 and TRBJ2-3, with D possibly being TRBD1 (8 bases). This CDR3 contains 14 residues. The V gene's germline CDR1 is MNHNS and CDR2 SASEGT. V gave up 11 bases and J gave up 5 bases, with 20 bases separating them. CDR3 amino acids: CAGRSRGTGDTQYF. The CDR3 coding sequence is TGTGCCGGCCGCTCGCGGGGGACAGGAGATACGCAGTATTTT.

This clone was seen a few times. This specimen includes other DNA sequences encoding the same CDR3. V gene TRBV2 combines with J gene TRBJ1-2, with D hard to call. From germline, CDR1 is SNHLY and CDR2 FYNNEI. Between the trimmed V and J ends, which lost 3 bases and 1 base, there was a span of 3 bases. The CDR3 covers 12 residues. CDR3 DNA sequence: TGTGCCAGCAGTGAGGATAACTATGGCTACACCTTC. It codes for CASSEDNYGYTF.

The V gene is TRBV5-8, the J gene TRBJ1-6, with D uncertain. Germline loops: CDR1 SGHTS, CDR2 YDEGEE. The germline V and J ends were trimmed by 5 bases and 0 bases, with 9 bases remaining between them. CDR3 length: 15 amino acids. The CDR3 region has the DNA TGTGCCAGCAGTCGGGCCAGCTCCTATAATTCACCCCTCCACTTT. Protein product: CASSRASSYNSPLHF.

The chain recombines TRBV11-3 with TRBJ2-7; D gene uncertain. V was trimmed by 1 base and J by 0 bases, leaving 7 bases between them. The CDR3 runs to 14 residues. From germline, CDR1 is SGHNT and CDR2 YENEEA. The CDR3 bases are TGTGCCAGCAGCTTAGGGGCAGCCTCCTACGAGCAGTACTTC. The encoded protein is CASSLGAASYEQYF.

The chain joins TRBV5-5 to TRBJ2-4; D may be TRBD2 (6 bases). In germline, CDR1 is SGHKS, CDR2 YYEKEE (reference sequence). V lost 4 bases, J lost 12 bases, and 14 bases lay in between. The CDR3 consists of 12 residues. The DNA for the CDR3 is TGTGCCAGCAGCGTGGAGGGGTGGGGTCAGTACTTC. As protein: CASSVEGWGQYF.

In this sample, this clone turned up a few times. The rearrangement uses TRBV2 and TRBJ1-6; 7 nucleotides align to TRBD1. Unmatched junction bases numbered 12, after V lost 6 bases and J lost 13 bases. The CDR3 runs to 14 residues. Germline CDR1 is SNHLY and CDR2 is FYNNEI. The CDR3 DNA reads as TGTGCCAGCAGCGGGGGGACAGCCAATGTTCCCCTCCACTTT. Translation gives CASSGGTANVPLHF.

The gene calls are TRBV2 and TRBJ1-3, with TRBD1 identical over 9 bases. V lost 7 bases, J lost 0 bases, and 10 bases stayed unmatched. The CDR3 covers 17 residues. Germline CDR1 and CDR2: SNHLY and FYNNEI. The CDR3 loop is CASNAGQGPLSGNTIYF. The CDR3 DNA follows: TGTGCCAGCAACGCGGGACAGGGACCCCTCTCTGGAAACACCATATATTTT.

This chain links TRBV5-5 with TRBJ2-7; tentatively, D is TRBD2 (6 bases). This CDR3 region has 17 residues. V shed 0 bases and J shed 4 bases, with 20 bases lying between them. Germline V lookup: CDR1 SGHKS, CDR2 YYEKEE (reference sequence). The CDR3 sequence is CASSLGPAGSDFYEQYF. In DNA form, the CDR3 reads TGTGCCAGCAGCTTGGGCCCAGCCGGGAGCGATTTTTACGAGCAGTACTTC.

This chain joins TRBV5-1 and TRBJ2-5; 7 nucleotides agree with TRBD1. The J call may be incorrect, as the DNA end agrees better with TRBJ2-7. The germline CDR1 and CDR2 sequences are SGHRS and YFSETQ. There are 14 residues in the CDR3. The CDR3 DNA is TGCGCCAGCAGAGTCACAGGGGCCAATGACGAGCAGTACTTC. This translates into CASRVTGANDEQYF.

The CDR3: CASRLPGYHYEQYF. As DNA, the CDR3 is TGTGCAAGTCGGCTCCCGGGATACCACTACGAGCAGTACTTC. V is TRBV12-2 and J is TRBJ2-7; the DNA was not compared with TRBD2, the D call given in the table. TRBV12-2 is termed a pseudogene. The CDR3 is 14 amino acids.

This rearrangement joins TRBV5-5 to TRBJ1-2, with D uncertain. The CDR3 is 14 amino acids. The germline V gene has CDR1 SGHKS and CDR2 YYEKEE (reference sequence). Trimming removed 3 bases at V and 0 bases at J, with 9 bases between. The chain's CDR3 is CASSSSTPNYGYTF. The CDR3 DNA sequence: TGTGCCAGCAGCTCGTCTACTCCTAACTATGGCTACACCTTC.

The V gene is TRBV7-9, the J gene TRBJ2-7; D is unresolved. The CDR3 is 13 amino acids. Deletions cut 0 bases from V and 5 bases from J, with 8 bases between. The germline CDR1 and CDR2 sequences are SEHNR and FQNEAQ (reference sequence). The CDR3 spells CASSLAPRNEQYF. As DNA, the CDR3 is TGTGCCAGCAGCTTAGCGCCTAGGAACGAGCAGTACTTC. The whole variable domain, remainder taken from reference TRBV7-9 and TRBJ2-7, is DTGVSQNPRHKITKRGQNVTFRCDPISEHNRLYWYRQTLGQGPEFLTYFQNEAQLEKSRLLSDRFSAERPKGSFSTLEIQRTEQGDSAMYLCASSLAPRNEQYFGPGTRLTVT.